The sequence of this T cell receptor beta chain was determined in a study of blood T cell repertoires in COVID-19. Trimming pared 3 bases from V and 4 bases from J, leaving 6 bases between. This CDR3 is built from 12 residues. Generated by immunoSEQ multiplex PCR, the TCRdb table keeps only in-frame clones and is missing some. The sample holds around 160,000 clones; 80% to 90% are singletons and the top ten take around 8.2%. This sequence joins TRBV12-3 or TRBV12-4 and TRBJ1-2; no clear D gene. The source of this sequence is a man in his 60s with acute or convalescent COVID-19. Sequences were obtained from peripheral blood. CDR3 in DNA: TGTGCCAGCAGTTTGAGTGTCTATGGCTACACCTTC. This encodes CASSLSVYGYTF.